The 3 T cell receptor beta chains in this list originate from one sample, sequenced in a study of shared clonotypes between healthy human individuals (dated by TCRdb to about 2020). Library generation was performed with the immunoSEQ multiplex PCR assay. The source is immuneACCESS, and TCRdb retained only in-frame sequences with V and J called. Part of the clones is not carried over; for the studies checked, unresolved V genes explain less than half of this, and the remainder is unexplained. Across this sample there are about 960,000 clones, with 60% to 85% seen only once. The ten largest clones add up to roughly 1.5% of the sample. The specimen sequenced was memory CD4+ T cells sorted from blood. This specimen's cell subset or site label, per the study, means: CD45RA-negative fraction. Every receptor here comes from a man younger than 35 in good health.

A note on this clone: Other DNA sequences in this specimen translate into the identical CDR3. The chain carries TRBV7-2 and TRBJ2-1, with 12 bases matching TRBD2. V lost 4 bases to trimming and J lost 2 bases; unmatched junction nucleotides: 0. This CDR3 has 15 amino acids. The V gene's germline CDR1 is SGHTA and CDR2 FQGNSA. The CDR3 region is CASSSSGRAYNEQFF. The CDR3 DNA is TGTGCCAGCAGCTCTAGCGGGAGGGCCTACAATGAGCAGTTCTTC.

The sample holds a few counts of this clone. The chain carries TRBV18 and TRBJ1-1; 9 bases match TRBD1. Per germline, CDR1 KGHSH and CDR2 LQKENI. The ends lost 4 bases at V and 0 bases at J; junction bases unmatched: 3. This CDR3 contains 15 residues. The CDR3 region has the DNA TGTGCCAGCTCACTTCGACAGGGGGTGAACACTGAAGCTTTCTTT. Protein product: CASSLRQGVNTEAFF.

The gene calls are TRBV11-2 and TRBJ1-5; weak D call: TRBD1 (5 bases). CDR3 length: 15 amino acids. Germline V gives CDR1 SGHAT, CDR2 FQNNGV. The V end was cut by 5 bases, the J end by 0 bases, with 11 bases between. In nucleotides, the CDR3 is TGTGCCAGCAGCCCGTCCAGGGATAGCAATCAGCCCCAGCATTTT. This translates into CASSPSRDSNQPQHF.